This TCR beta chain was sequenced during a study of blood T cell repertoires in COVID-19. Study as a whole: Acute and convalescent COVID-19 specimens originated in the United States, Italy and Spain.

The assay was immunoSEQ multiplex PCR, and TCRdb's table has in-frame clones only and misses some. This sample has a few hundred thousand clones; nearly 90% occur once, and the top ten carry roughly 4.8%. This CDR3 is built from 13 residues. V was clipped by 1 base and J by 6 bases; unmatched bases: 0. CDR1 and CDR2 (germline): SGHTA, FQGNSA. The chain couples TRBV7-2 to TRBJ2-7; 10 bases match TRBD1. The specimen was peripheral blood. This receptor was identified in a woman between 35 and 50 years old who had recovered from COVID-19. The chain's CDR3 is CASSLGDRGEQYV. DNA for the CDR3: TGTGCCAGCAGCTTAGGGGACAGGGGCGAGCAGTACGTC.